The present T cell receptor (beta chain) was sequenced within a study of identical twins. Germline V gene data show CDR1 as DFQATT and CDR2 as SNEGSKA (reference sequence). The V gene end was trimmed by 4 bases and the J gene end by 2 bases; junction bases not matched to a gene: 15. This CDR3 region has 18 residues. From the 5' RACE reads, TCRdb called clonotypes with MiXCR, one entry per CDR3 protein. This table holds about 530,000 distinct CDR3 sequences, 20% to 25% found once. Healthy Caucasian donors formed the entire cohort. These data were likewise used in another study, on yellow fever vaccine responses in identical twins.

Sequencing was carried out using CD4+ T cells sorted from blood. The source is a young woman in good health. The V and J genes are TRBV20-1 and TRBJ2-3; the match to TRBD2 covers 10 bases. CDR3 loop: CSATSLVGSGGHTDTQYF. CDR3 nucleotide sequence: TGCAGTGCTACCTCCCTAGTTGGTAGCGGGGGGCACACAGATACGCAGTATTTT.